This TCR beta chain was obtained from a study of identical twins. Only healthy Caucasians were included as donors. There are a few counts of this clonotype. A clone one base away is much larger, so this may be a read error. TCRdb ran MiXCR on the 5' RACE reads and lists one entry per CDR3 protein. Found here are about 220,000 distinct CDR3 sequences, 7% to 8.5% of them singletons; the top ten hold roughly 5%. Trimming took 3 bases from V and 6 from J; bases not matched to a gene: 5. The length of the CDR3 is 15 residues. CDR1 is KGHDR and CDR2 is SFDVKD in the germline V gene. These records were also assigned to another study, of yellow fever vaccine responses in identical twins.

J is TRBJ2-2 and V is TRBV24-1; TRBD1 matches 8 bases. Source material: CD8+ T cells sorted from blood. The source of this sequence is a woman under 30 in good health. The CDR3 sequence is CATSDKDRDAGELFF. CDR3 coding DNA: TGTGCCACCAGTGATAAGGACAGGGACGCCGGGGAGCTGTTTTTT.